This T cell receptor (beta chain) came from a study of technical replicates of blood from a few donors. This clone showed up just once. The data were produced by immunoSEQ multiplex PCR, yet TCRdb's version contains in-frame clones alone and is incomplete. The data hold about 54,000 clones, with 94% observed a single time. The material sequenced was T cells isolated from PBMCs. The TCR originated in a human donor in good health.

The CDR3 protein is CASSLGGQLNTEAFF. CDR3 in DNA: TGTGCCAGCAGCTTGGGAGGACAGCTAAACACTGAAGCTTTCTTT. The V gene is TRBV5-4, the J gene TRBJ1-1; possibly TRBD1 for D (6 bases). The CDR3 has 15 residues. Trimming shortened V by 0 bases and J by 2 bases, and 11 bases separated the two germline ends. Germline CDR1 is SGHNT and CDR2 is YYREEE (reference sequence). The whole variable domain, remainder taken from reference TRBV5-4 and TRBJ1-1, is ETGVTQSPTHLIKTRGQQVTLRCSSQSGHNTVSWYQQALGQGPQFIFQYYREEENGRGNFPPRFSGLQFPNYSSELNVNALELDDSALYLCASSLGGQLNTEAFFGQGTRLTVV.